The 22 T cell receptor beta chains below all came from one sample that was sequenced in a study of T cells in Graves' hyperthyroidism and ophthalmopathy. TCR beta CDR3 region amplification was performed from RNA transcripts. The study used the HTBI primer set for a first-round RT-PCR of the TCR CDR3. TCRdb recomputed calls from the multiplex PCR reads with MiXCR, one row per CDR3 protein. The table has approximately 590,000 distinct CDR3 sequences, 15% to 17% seen once. The sequencing sample was made of blood. The receptors stem from a woman between 25 and 40 years old with Graves' hyperthyroidism.

Comment on this clonotype: A much larger clone lies one base from this, so it may be a read error. The chain recombines TRBV24-1 with TRBJ2-7, with D perhaps assigned TRBD1 or TRBD2 (5 bases each). The CDR3 loop spans 14 amino acids. V was pared by 9 bases and J by 3 bases, with 17 bases between. Germline lookup yields CDR1 KGHDR and CDR2 SFDVKD. CDR3 residues: CATCRGVTNYEQYF. The CDR3 bases are TGTGCCACCTGTAGAGGGGTAACGAACTACGAGCAGTACTTC.

The chain couples TRBV10-3 to TRBJ2-5, with D maybe TRBD1 (7 bases). V gave up 10 bases and J gave up 9 bases, with 27 bases separating them. Per the germline V gene, CDR1 is ENHRY and CDR2 is SYGVKD. The CDR3 loop spans 15 amino acids. The CDR3 sequence is CASRGGTAREAAQYF. In nucleotides, the CDR3 is TGTGCCAGCCGTGGGGGGACAGCCCGGGAAGCCGCCCAGTACTTC.

In this sample, this clonotype turned up many times. This chain connects TRBV30 to TRBJ1-1; D call uncertain. The germline V gene has CDR1 GTSNPN and CDR2 SVGIG (reference sequence). The CDR3 loop spans 14 amino acids. The germline V and J ends were trimmed by 0 bases and 1 base, with 9 bases remaining between them. This chain's CDR3 is CAWSVGNPNTEAFF. DNA of the CDR3: TGTGCCTGGAGTGTAGGGAACCCGAACACTGAAGCTTTCTTT.

Notes on this clonotype: A single base separates this from a much larger clone, so it may be a read error. This sequence joins TRBV29-1 and TRBJ2-5, with D tentatively TRBD2 (5 bases). Deletions cut 6 bases from V and 3 bases from J, with 11 bases between. CDR3 size: 12 residues. The germline CDR1 and CDR2 sequences are SQVTM and ANQGSEA. The DNA of the CDR3 is TGCAGCGTGGGGAGCGCGAAAGAGACCCAGTACTTC. Its translation: CSVGSAKETQYF.

V gene TRBV6-1 combines with J gene TRBJ2-3; 12 positions match TRBD2. Trimming took 2 bases from V and 3 from J; bases not matched to a gene: 9. Germline CDR1 MNHNS, CDR2 SASEGT. The CDR3 contains 18 residues. This CDR3 reads CASSEIPWTSGKTDTQYF. Here the CDR3 DNA reads TGTGCCAGCAGTGAAATCCCCTGGACTAGCGGGAAAACAGATACGCAGTATTTT.

In its sample, this clonotype was seen many times. This chain joins TRBV3-1 and TRBJ2-1, with 11 positions matching TRBD2. CDR1 LGHDT and CDR2 YNNKEL come from the germline V gene (reference sequence). The V segment lost 4 bases and the J segment 3 bases; nucleotides outside the gene matches: 2. CDR3 length: 15 amino acids. CDR3 nucleotide sequence: TGTGCCAGCAGCCTTAGCGGGAGGGGCTACAATGAGCAGTTCTTC. This codes for CASSLSGRGYNEQFF.

This clonotype was found many times. The chain is built from TRBV27 and TRBJ2-7; 9 bases are a match to TRBD2. Germline CDR1 MNHEY, CDR2 SMNVEV (reference sequence). This CDR3 is built from 14 residues. After removal of 3 bases from V and 3 bases from J, the junction contained 3 bases not matched to a gene. CDR3 residues: CASSLRGRVYEQYF. The CDR3 DNA reads as TGTGCCAGCAGTTTGCGCGGGAGGGTCTACGAGCAGTACTTC.

This chain joins TRBV12-3 or TRBV12-4 and TRBJ2-1; 9 bases agree with TRBD1. The CDR3 length is 14 residues. The V and J ends lost 5 bases and 10 bases, in that order; junction bases with no gene match: 9. The CDR3 here is CASSPWDRDWEQFF. Written as DNA, the CDR3 is TGTGCCAGCAGTCCCTGGGACAGGGACTGGGAGCAGTTCTTC.

V gene TRBV5-1 combines with J gene TRBJ2-3; D ambiguous. CDR3 length equals 15 residues. The germline CDR1 and CDR2 sequences are SGHRS and YFSETQ. Trimming removed 5 bases at V and 0 bases at J, with 13 bases between. The CDR3, as DNA: TGCGCCAGCAGAATAGGTCTATCAAGCACAGATACGCAGTATTTT. This gives the protein CASRIGLSSTDTQYF.

Turning to this clonotype: Since a much larger clone is just one base distant, this may be a read error. This rearrangement joins TRBV20-1 to TRBJ2-7; the D gene is possibly TRBD1 (6 bases). This CDR3 has 14 amino acids. Per the germline V gene, CDR1 is DFQATT and CDR2 is SNEGSKA (reference sequence). Here the CDR3 reads CSVRRAGVGDEQYF. DNA of the CDR3: TGCAGTGTTAGAAGGGCAGGGGTAGGCGACGAGCAGTACTTC.

Many counts were recorded for this clonotype. The chain recombines TRBV30 with TRBJ1-4; TRBD1 is a possible D gene (6 bases). The CDR3 runs 11 residues. Germline CDR1 is GTSNPN and CDR2 is SVGIG (reference sequence). V was pared by 0 bases and J by 10 bases, with 6 bases between. In DNA form, the CDR3 reads TGTGCCTGGAGTGTAGGGGGAAAACTGTTTTTT. It yields the protein CAWSVGGKLFF.

This clonotype showed up many times. This chain uses TRBV2 with TRBJ1-1; 7 bases line up with TRBD1. Trimming cost V 2 bases and J 4 bases; bases outside gene matches: 7. The CDR3 runs to 15 residues. Germline CDR1 is SNHLY and CDR2 is FYNNEI. Here the CDR3 DNA reads TGTGCCAGCAGTGAAATTTTGTCAGGGGGCACTGAAGCTTTCTTT. Encoded protein: CASSEILSGGTEAFF. Based on the CDR3 plus reference TRBV2 and TRBJ1-1, the full variable domain is EPEVTQTPSHQVTQMGQEVILRCVPISNHLYFYWYRQILGQKVEFLVSFYNNEISEKSEIFDDQFSVERPDGSNFTLKIRSTKLEDSAMYFCASSEILSGGTEAFFGQGTRLTVV.

The chain joins TRBV9 to TRBJ2-2; D is tentatively TRBD1 or TRBD2 (5 bases each). The CDR3 contains 13 residues. The V gene's germline CDR1 is SGDLS and CDR2 YYNGEE. Trimming cost V 7 bases and J 3 bases, with 10 bases left between them. The CDR3: CASDLGDTGELFF. The CDR3 DNA reads TGTGCCAGCGATCTGGGGGACACCGGGGAGCTGTTTTTT. The entire variable domain, with the rest obtained from reference TRBV9 and TRBJ2-2, is as follows: DSGVTQTPKHLITATGQRVTLRCSPRSGDLSVYWYQQSLDQGLQFLIQYYNGEERAKGNILERFSAQQFPDLHSELNLSSLELGDSALYFCASDLGDTGELFFGEGSRLTVL.

This clonotype was counted at least ten times. This chain joins TRBV27 and TRBJ2-1; the match to TRBD2 covers 9 bases. CDR3 length: 16 amino acids. The V gene's germline CDR1 is MNHEY and CDR2 SMNVEV (reference sequence). V was clipped by 2 bases and J by 6 bases; unmatched bases: 8. As DNA, the CDR3 is TGTGCCAGCAGTTTACCCGGGACTAGCCTGGGCAATGAGCAGTTCTTC. Amino acid sequence: CASSLPGTSLGNEQFF.

The chain uses TRBV6-2 or TRBV6-3 and TRBJ2-2; possible D gene TRBD2, 6 bases. Germline CDR1 is MNHEY and CDR2 is SVGEGT. The CDR3 contains 17 residues. Trimming removed 5 bases at V and 1 base at J, with 17 bases between. The CDR3 nucleotides are TGTGCCAGCAGTGCACTAGCTCTTCTGCGGAACACCGGGGAGCTGTTTTTT. This codes for CASSALALLRNTGELFF.

This clonotype has ten or more counts. The gene calls are TRBV12-3 or TRBV12-4 and TRBJ2-6; D uncertain. Between the trimmed V and J ends, which lost 2 bases and 0 bases, there was a span of 5 bases. The CDR3 is 15 amino acids. In nucleotides, the CDR3 is TGTGCCAGCAGTTTAAAGGTCTCTGGGGCCAACGTCCTGACTTTC. Amino acids: CASSLKVSGANVLTF.

This clonotype was counted many times. The chain employs TRBV12-3 or TRBV12-4 and TRBJ1-2; D is perhaps TRBD1 (5 bases). The CDR3 has 13 residues. Between the trimmed V and J ends, which lost 7 bases and 7 bases, there was a span of 16 bases. DNA of the CDR3: TGTGCCAGCACCCTAGGACACAACGTTGGCTACACCTTC. This encodes CASTLGHNVGYTF.

The chain recombines TRBV3-1 with TRBJ2-7, with D tentatively TRBD1 (6 bases). Germline V CDR1 and CDR2: LGHDT, YNNKEL (reference sequence). The CDR3 totals 13 residues. Trimming took off 3 bases at V and 5 bases at J, with 11 bases between the two ends. In DNA form, the CDR3 reads TGTGCCAGCAGCCAGGTCAGGGGAAACGAGCAGTACTTC. It encodes CASSQVRGNEQYF.

This clonotype has ten or more counts. The CDR3 sequence is CASSQQGSAYEQYF. The CDR3 DNA follows: TGTGCCAGCAGTCAACAGGGGTCAGCCTACGAGCAGTACTTC. The rearrangement joins TRBV6-1 to TRBJ2-7, with 7 bases lining up with TRBD1. Looked up from germline, CDR1 is MNHNS and CDR2 is SASEGT. Trimming cost V 5 bases and J 2 bases; bases outside gene matches: 6. This CDR3 comprises 14 residues.

The chain carries TRBV20-1 and TRBJ1-2; 8 positions agree with TRBD1. This CDR3 is 14 amino acids long. V shed 5 bases, J shed 3 bases, and the junction held 8 bases outside the gene matches. Germline V CDR1 and CDR2: DFQATT, SNEGSKA (reference sequence). CDR3: CSALDRVRDYGYTF. Here the CDR3 DNA reads TGCAGTGCTTTGGACAGGGTCAGAGACTATGGCTACACCTTC.

This clonotype was found many times. The V and J genes are TRBV3-1 and TRBJ2-5, with a tentative D call TRBD2 (7 bases). CDR3 size: 18 residues. Trimming removed 4 bases from V and 4 bases from J, with 25 bases in between. Germline CDR1 LGHDT, CDR2 YNNKEL (reference sequence). CDR3 residues: CASSPPKVGTKGGETQYF. As DNA, the CDR3 is TGTGCCAGCAGCCCACCGAAGGTTGGGACTAAAGGGGGAGAGACCCAGTACTTC.

This clonotype was found many times. The V call is TRBV6-1, the J call TRBJ2-7, with D possibly being TRBD1 (5 bases). V shed 6 bases and J shed 3 bases, with 12 bases lying between them. CDR1 MNHNS and CDR2 SASEGT come from the germline V gene. This CDR3 has 13 residues. The CDR3 loop reads CASSASGRYEQYF. CDR3 coding DNA: TGTGCCAGCAGCGCATCAGGGCGCTACGAGCAGTACTTC.